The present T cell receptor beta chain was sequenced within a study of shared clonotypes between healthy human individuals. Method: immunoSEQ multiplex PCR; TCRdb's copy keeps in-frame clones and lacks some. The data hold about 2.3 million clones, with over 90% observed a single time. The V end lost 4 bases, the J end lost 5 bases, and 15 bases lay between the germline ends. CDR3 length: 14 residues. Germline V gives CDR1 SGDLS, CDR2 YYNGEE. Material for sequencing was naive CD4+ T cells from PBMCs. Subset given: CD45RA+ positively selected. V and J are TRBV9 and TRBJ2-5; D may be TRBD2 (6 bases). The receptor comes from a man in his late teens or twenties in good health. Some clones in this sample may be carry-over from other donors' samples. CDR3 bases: TGTGCCAGCAGCTCCTCCGCGAGCGGGGAGACCCAGTACTTC. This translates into CASSSSASGETQYF.